The clone carrying this T cell receptor (beta chain) showed up just a few times. The antigen is unknown. Germline and junction disagree at one end, which may indicate a read error. The source of the sample is a study of blood T cells in healthy people across ages. Overall study context: About one barcoded beta molecule per two T cells was the capture yield of template switching.

Isolating PBMCs gave at least 6 million of these cells per sample. Sample-barcoded 5' priming and a J-beta primer mix drove a second PCR of roughly 7 to 11 cycles. TCRdb processed the 5' RACE reads anew with MiXCR; each CDR3 protein has one entry. Found here are almost 800,000 distinct CDR3 sequences, 55% to 75% of them singletons; the top ten hold roughly 22%. The CDR3 runs to 14 residues. Germline V lookup: CDR1 SGHRS, CDR2 YFSETQ. Whole-study findings and limits: Age advanced and TCR beta diversity per million T cells fell, roughly linearly.

The chain has TRBV5-1 and TRBJ2-7, with 7 bases matching TRBD2. The sequencing input was blood. The receptor was isolated from a man in his thirties or forties in good health. The CDR3 nucleotides read TGCGCCAGCAGCCGGGGAGGGGTGTCCTCCGAGCAGTACTTC. As protein: CASSRGGVSSEQYF.